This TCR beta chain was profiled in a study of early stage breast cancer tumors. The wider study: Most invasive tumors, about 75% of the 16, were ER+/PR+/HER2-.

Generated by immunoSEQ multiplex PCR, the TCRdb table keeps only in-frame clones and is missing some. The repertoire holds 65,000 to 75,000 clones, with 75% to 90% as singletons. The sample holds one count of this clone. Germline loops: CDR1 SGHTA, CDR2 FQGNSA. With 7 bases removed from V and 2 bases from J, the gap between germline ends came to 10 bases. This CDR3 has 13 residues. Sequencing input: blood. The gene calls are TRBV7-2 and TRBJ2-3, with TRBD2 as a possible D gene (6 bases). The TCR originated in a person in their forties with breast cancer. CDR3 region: CASTGSNTDTQYF. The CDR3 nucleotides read TGTGCCAGCACCGGGAGTAACACAGATACGCAGTATTTT.